The source of this TCR beta chain is a study of control samples from healthy donors and cancer patients. Concerning this clone itself: Other DNA variants within this sample encode the same CDR3.

The V end was cut by 1 base, the J end by 5 bases, with 2 bases between. This CDR3 contains 11 residues. Method: immunoSEQ multiplex PCR; TCRdb's copy keeps in-frame clones and lacks some. Of 150,000 or so clones in the sample, under 95% are singletons; the top ten hold 6% to 9%. The chain joins TRBV12-3 or TRBV12-4 to TRBJ2-5; no reliable D call. This TCR was sampled from a man aged 18 to 30 in good health. Sequenced input: blood. The CDR3 protein is CASSLGETQYF. CDR3 nucleotide sequence: TGTGCCAGCAGTTTAGGGGAGACCCAGTACTTC.